The 8 T cell receptor beta chains below come from one sample, sequenced in a study of T cell changes during pregnancy in multiple sclerosis. Generated by immunoSEQ multiplex PCR, the TCRdb table keeps only in-frame clones and is missing some. The repertoire holds 50,000 or so clones, 80% to 95% seen once, with approximately 0.5% in the top ten. The sequencing here drew on CD4+ T cells from peripheral blood mononuclear cells, taken after pregnancy. Receptors were obtained from a female donor with multiple sclerosis, enrolled in a pregnancy study.

The CDR3 reads CASTKSQGPYEQYF. CDR3 sequence (DNA): TGTGCCAGCACCAAATCTCAGGGTCCATACGAGCAGTACTTC. This chain joins TRBV2 and TRBJ2-7; tentative D call: TRBD1 (5 bases). Germline V gene lookup returns CDR1 SNHLY and CDR2 FYNNEI. The CDR3 runs 14 residues. Trimming took 7 bases from V and 4 from J, leaving 17 bases between them.

The chain joins TRBV27 to TRBJ2-7; D perhaps matches TRBD1 (5 bases). Trimming removed 5 bases at V and 4 bases at J, with 18 bases between. Germline CDR1 reads MNHEY; CDR2 reads SMNVEV (reference sequence). The CDR3 consists of 15 residues. The CDR3 region has the DNA TGTGCCAGCAGTGCTAGGCCACAGGCCTTTTACGAGCAGTACTTC. Amino acid sequence: CASSARPQAFYEQYF.

This chain links TRBV5-1 with TRBJ2-1; 7 positions match TRBD2. The CDR3 spans 16 residues. The V gene's germline CDR1 is SGHRS and CDR2 YFSETQ. V lost 3 bases to trimming and J lost 0 bases; unmatched junction nucleotides: 6. CDR3 amino acids: CASSSMTSSSYNEQFF. The CDR3 nucleotides are TGCGCCAGCAGCTCTATGACTAGCAGCTCCTACAATGAGCAGTTCTTC.

The V call is TRBV28, the J call TRBJ1-1, with TRBD1 matching 8 bases. V shed 4 bases, J shed 5 bases, and the junction held 9 bases outside the gene matches. The CDR3 sequence is 15 residues long. In germline, CDR1 is MDHEN, CDR2 SYDVKM. The CDR3 nucleotides are TGTGCCAGCAGTTCACAGGGGGTGGCTGGTACTGAAGCTTTCTTT. It specifies CASSSQGVAGTEAFF.

Notes on this clone: Sequence at one end of the junction differs from germline and may be a read error. V and J are TRBV28 and TRBJ1-6; D gene ambiguous. CDR1 MDHEN and CDR2 SYDVKM come from the germline V gene. This CDR3 spans 15 amino acids. The CDR3 DNA reads TGTGCCAGCATGGGAGGGAATAGGTATATTTCACCCCTCCACTTT. Translation: CASMGGNRYISPLHF. The full variable domain, rest sourced from reference TRBV28 and TRBJ1-6, is DVKVTQSSRYLVKRTGEKVFLECVQDMDHENMFWYRQDPGLGLRLIYFSYDVKMKEKGDIPEGYSVSREKKERFSLILESASTNQTSMYLCASMGGNRYISPLHFGNGTRLTVT.

V and J are TRBV9 and TRBJ2-2; D is possibly TRBD2 (6 bases). The CDR3 sequence is 16 residues long. Germline CDR1 SGDLS, CDR2 YYNGEE. V was pared by 3 bases and J by 1 base, with 13 bases between. CDR3 coding DNA: TGTGCCAGCAGCGCGAGACTAGTAGGGAACACCGGGGAGCTGTTTTTT. Protein product: CASSARLVGNTGELFF.

The V call is TRBV6-5, the J call TRBJ2-7; 9 bases are a match to TRBD1. This CDR3 contains 14 residues. V shed 4 bases, J shed 3 bases, and the junction held 4 bases outside the gene matches. Germline assignment: CDR1 MNHEY and CDR2 SVGAGI. The CDR3 region has the DNA TGTGCCAGCAGTTCGGACAGGGGCCTCTACGAGCAGTACTTC. This encodes CASSSDRGLYEQYF.

This sequence joins TRBV27 and TRBJ2-7; 9 nucleotides match TRBD1. The CDR3 totals 14 residues. The germline CDR1 and CDR2 sequences are MNHEY and SMNVEV (reference sequence). J gave up 3 bases and V 8 bases, and 8 bases lay outside the gene matches. CDR3 loop: CASQRQGGIYEQYF. CDR3 DNA sequence: TGTGCCAGCCAAAGACAGGGGGGGATCTACGAGCAGTACTTC.